This record looks at one T cell receptor beta chain sequence and its context. The V end was cut by 11 bases, the J end by 2 bases, with 13 bases between. Per germline, CDR1 LNHDA and CDR2 SQIVND (reference sequence). CDR3 length: 12 amino acids. In the authors' workflow: Estimation of nucleated cell counts was performed using reference gene primer amplification. Sequencing was performed with immunoSEQ multiplex PCR; in TCRdb, only in-frame clones are kept and a portion is missing. V, J and clone size are taken as reported in that table, and D and trimming were inferred from the DNA itself. The sample yields just over 250,000 clones, more than 75% seen once. The data stem from a study of blood T cell repertoires in COVID-19. In the study overall: The United States, Italy and Spain supplied acute and convalescent COVID-19 samples. Sources were T cells, B-cell-depleted T cells, or PBMCs; the material itself was cDNA or gDNA.

The sequence derives from a woman between 45 and 60 years old with acute or convalescent COVID-19. Sequenced input: peripheral blood. The J gene is TRBJ2-7, the V gene TRBV19; no definite D call. CDR3 region: CACSRNPYEQYF. CDR3 nucleotide sequence: TGTGCCTGTTCGAGGAACCCCTACGAGCAGTACTTC.